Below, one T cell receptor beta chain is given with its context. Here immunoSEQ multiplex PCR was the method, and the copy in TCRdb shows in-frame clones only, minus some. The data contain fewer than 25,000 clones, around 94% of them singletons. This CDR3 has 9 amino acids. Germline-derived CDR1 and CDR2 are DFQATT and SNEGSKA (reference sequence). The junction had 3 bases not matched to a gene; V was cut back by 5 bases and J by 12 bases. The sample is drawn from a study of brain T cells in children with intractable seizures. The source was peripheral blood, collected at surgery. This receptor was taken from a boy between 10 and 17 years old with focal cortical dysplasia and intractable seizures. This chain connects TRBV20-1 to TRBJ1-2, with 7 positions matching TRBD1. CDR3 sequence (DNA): TGCAGTGCTGGGACAGTTCACACCTTC. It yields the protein CSAGTVHTF.